Listed here are 6 T cell receptor beta chains from one sample, sequenced in a study of response to subunit inactivated influenza vaccine. Each CDR3 protein is one row after TCRdb ran MiXCR on the RT-PCR reads. Seen here are about 480,000 distinct CDR3 sequences, roughly 23% observed once, and the top ten hold 1.5% to 2%. This material consisted of CD4+ T cells sorted from PBMCs, taken 4 to 6 days after vaccination. The receptors shown here come from a man aged 45-60 years who received an inactivated influenza vaccine.

This clonotype was counted between two and nine times. The chain uses TRBV20-1 and TRBJ2-5; TRBD2 matches at 8 bases. Germline loops: CDR1 DFQATT, CDR2 SNEGSKA (reference sequence). The V gene end was trimmed by 0 bases and the J gene end by 5 bases; junction bases not matched to a gene: 5. CDR3 length equals 14 residues. The CDR3 sequence: CSARDASGGETQYF. CDR3 DNA: TGCAGTGCTAGAGATGCAAGCGGGGGTGAGACCCAGTACTTC.

The chain joins TRBV6-7 to TRBJ2-5; 15 nucleotides line up with TRBD2. TRBV6-7 is noted as an ORF with a role that remains uncertain. The CDR3 is made up of 17 amino acids. V was clipped by 2 bases and J by 5 bases; unmatched bases: 6. In DNA form, the CDR3 reads TGTGCCAGCAGTTACGTGGGACTAGCGGGAGGCGAGGAGACCCAGTACTTC. Protein product: CASSYVGLAGGEETQYF.

This sequence joins TRBV11-2 and TRBJ1-1; D unresolved. Trimming shortened V by 0 bases and J by 0 bases, and 5 bases separated the two germline ends. Per the germline V gene, CDR1 is SGHAT and CDR2 is FQNNGV. The CDR3 extends over 14 amino acids. CDR3 loop: CASSLDEMNTEAFF. In DNA, the CDR3 is TGTGCCAGCAGCTTAGATGAAATGAACACTGAAGCTTTCTTT. Together with reference TRBV11-2 and TRBJ1-1, the CDR3 gives the full variable domain: EAGVAQSPRYKIIEKRQSVAFWCNPISGHATLYWYQQILGQGPKLLIQFQNNGVVDDSQLPKDRFSAERLKGVDSTLKIQPAKLEDSAVYLCASSLDEMNTEAFFGQGTRLTVV.

This clonotype was seen only a few times. The genes are TRBV2 and TRBJ1-4; TRBD1 is a possible D gene (5 bases). Per germline, CDR1 SNHLY and CDR2 FYNNEI. The CDR3 sequence is 13 residues long. V was cut by 7 bases and J by 1 base, with 7 bases left in between. DNA of the CDR3: TGTGCCAGCACTAGGGGAACTAATGAAAAACTGTTTTTT. Translated: CASTRGTNEKLFF.

The V call is TRBV20-1, the J call TRBJ2-7; the D gene is possibly TRBD2 (6 bases). This CDR3 is 13 amino acids long. CDR1 and CDR2 from the germline V gene are DFQATT and SNEGSKA (reference sequence). Between the trimmed V and J ends, which lost 4 bases and 5 bases, there was a span of 15 bases. The CDR3 region has the DNA TGCAGTGCTATACTAGCTTATAAGGACGAGCAGTACTTC. Its protein is CSAILAYKDEQYF.

This clonotype has a handful of counts. The chain uses TRBV20-1 and TRBJ2-3, with 8 bases fitting TRBD2. This CDR3 contains 18 residues. CDR1 and CDR2 (germline): DFQATT, SNEGSKA (reference sequence). Germline trimming cut 6 bases from V and 3 bases from J; bases unmatched to any gene: 20. For the CDR3, the DNA is TGCAGTGCCCAGAGGGTTATCGGTTCTAGCGGGTTGACAGATACGCAGTATTTT. This translates into CSAQRVIGSSGLTDTQYF.